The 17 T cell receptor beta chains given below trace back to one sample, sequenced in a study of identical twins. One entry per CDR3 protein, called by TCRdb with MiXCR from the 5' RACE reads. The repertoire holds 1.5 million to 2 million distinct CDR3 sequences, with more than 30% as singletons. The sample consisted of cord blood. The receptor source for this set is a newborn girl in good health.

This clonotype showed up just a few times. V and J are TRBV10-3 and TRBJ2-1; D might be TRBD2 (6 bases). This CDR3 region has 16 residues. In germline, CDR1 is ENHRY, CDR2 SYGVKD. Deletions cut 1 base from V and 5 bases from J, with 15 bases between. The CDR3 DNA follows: TGTGCCATCAGTGAGTTCACCAGGGACTTCAACAATGAGCAGTTCTTC. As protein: CAISEFTRDFNNEQFF.

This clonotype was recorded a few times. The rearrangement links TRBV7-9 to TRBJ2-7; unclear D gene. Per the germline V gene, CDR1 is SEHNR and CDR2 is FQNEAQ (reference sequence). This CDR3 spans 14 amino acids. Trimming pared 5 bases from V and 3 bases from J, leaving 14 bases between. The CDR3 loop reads CASSPLENLYEQYF. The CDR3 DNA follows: TGTGCCAGCAGCCCACTTGAGAACCTCTACGAGCAGTACTTC.

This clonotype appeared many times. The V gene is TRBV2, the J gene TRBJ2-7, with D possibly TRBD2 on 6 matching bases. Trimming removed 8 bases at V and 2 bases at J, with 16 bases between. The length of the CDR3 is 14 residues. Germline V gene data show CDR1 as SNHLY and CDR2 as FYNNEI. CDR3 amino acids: CASRRLVVTYEQYF. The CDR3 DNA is TGTGCCAGCCGTCGACTAGTTGTCACCTACGAGCAGTACTTC.

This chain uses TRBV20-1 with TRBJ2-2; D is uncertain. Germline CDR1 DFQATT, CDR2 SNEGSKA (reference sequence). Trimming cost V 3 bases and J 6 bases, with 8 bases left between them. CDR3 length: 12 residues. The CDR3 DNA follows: TGCAGTGCTAGTATCCCGGCCGGGGAGCTGTTTTTT. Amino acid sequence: CSASIPAGELFF.

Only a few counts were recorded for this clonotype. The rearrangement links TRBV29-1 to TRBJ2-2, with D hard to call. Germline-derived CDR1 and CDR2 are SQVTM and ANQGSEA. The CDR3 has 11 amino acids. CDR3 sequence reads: CSAQFTGELFF. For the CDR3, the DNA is TGCAGTGCCCAGTTCACCGGGGAGCTGTTTTTT.

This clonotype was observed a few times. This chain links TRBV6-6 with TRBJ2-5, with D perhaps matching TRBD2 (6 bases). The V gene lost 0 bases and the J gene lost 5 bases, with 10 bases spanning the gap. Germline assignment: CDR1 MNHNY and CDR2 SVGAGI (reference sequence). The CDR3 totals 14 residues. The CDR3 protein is CASSYSRGIETQYF. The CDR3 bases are TGTGCCAGCAGTTACTCCCGCGGGATCGAGACCCAGTACTTC.

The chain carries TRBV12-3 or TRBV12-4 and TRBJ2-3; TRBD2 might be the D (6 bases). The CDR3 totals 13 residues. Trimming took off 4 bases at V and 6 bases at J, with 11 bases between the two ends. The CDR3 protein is CASSSPSGDTQYF. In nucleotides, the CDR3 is TGTGCCAGCAGTTCCCCAAGCGGGGATACGCAGTATTTT.

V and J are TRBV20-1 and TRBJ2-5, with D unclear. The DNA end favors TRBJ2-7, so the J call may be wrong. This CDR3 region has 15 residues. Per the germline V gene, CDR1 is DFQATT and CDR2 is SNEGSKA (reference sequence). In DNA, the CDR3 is TGCAGTGCCCCCAACATCCGGATGCCTTCCTACGAGCAGTACTTC. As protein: CSAPNIRMPSYEQYF.

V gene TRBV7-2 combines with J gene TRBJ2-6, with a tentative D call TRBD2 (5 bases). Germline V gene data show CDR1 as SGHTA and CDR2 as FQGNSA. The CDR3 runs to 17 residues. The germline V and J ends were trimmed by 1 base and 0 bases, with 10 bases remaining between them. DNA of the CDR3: TGTGCCAGCAGCTTAGTACCGGGGTCCTCTGGGGCCAACGTCCTGACTTTC. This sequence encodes CASSLVPGSSGANVLTF.

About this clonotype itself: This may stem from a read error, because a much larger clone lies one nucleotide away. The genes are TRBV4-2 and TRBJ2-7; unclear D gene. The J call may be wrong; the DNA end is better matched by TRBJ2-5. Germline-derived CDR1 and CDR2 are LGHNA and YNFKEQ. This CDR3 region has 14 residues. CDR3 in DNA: TGTGCCAGCAGCCAAGTCACGCCACAAGAGACCCAGTACTTC. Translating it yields CASSQVTPQETQYF.

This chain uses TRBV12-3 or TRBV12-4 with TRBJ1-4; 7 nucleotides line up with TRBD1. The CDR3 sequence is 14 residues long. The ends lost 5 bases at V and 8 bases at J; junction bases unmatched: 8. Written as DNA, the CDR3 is TGTGCCAGCAGTGCTGGGGACAGTCCAGAAAAACTGTTTTTT. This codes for CASSAGDSPEKLFF.

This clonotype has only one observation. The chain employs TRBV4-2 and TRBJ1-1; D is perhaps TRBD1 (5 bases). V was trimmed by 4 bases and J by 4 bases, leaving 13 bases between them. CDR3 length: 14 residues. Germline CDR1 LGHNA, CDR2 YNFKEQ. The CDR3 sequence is CASSPGEAGTEAFF. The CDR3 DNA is TGTGCCAGCAGCCCGGGGGAGGCTGGCACTGAAGCTTTCTTT.

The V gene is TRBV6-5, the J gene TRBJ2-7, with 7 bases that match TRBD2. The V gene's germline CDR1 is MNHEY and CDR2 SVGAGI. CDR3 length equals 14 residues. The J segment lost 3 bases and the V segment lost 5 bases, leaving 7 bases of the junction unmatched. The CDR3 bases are TGTGCCAGCAGTGCCTATAGCGGGTTCTACGAGCAGTACTTC. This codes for CASSAYSGFYEQYF.

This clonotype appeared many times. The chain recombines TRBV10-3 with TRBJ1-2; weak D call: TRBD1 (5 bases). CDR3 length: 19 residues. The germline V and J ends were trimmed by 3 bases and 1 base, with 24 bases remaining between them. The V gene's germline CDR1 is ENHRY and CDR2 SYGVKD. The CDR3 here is CAISDRPLALQGVNYGYTF. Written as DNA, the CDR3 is TGTGCCATCAGTGATCGCCCCCTTGCTCTCCAGGGTGTTAACTATGGCTACACCTTC.

CDR3: CSARGGQAEKLFF. In DNA, the CDR3 is TGCAGTGCTAGAGGTGGACAGGCTGAAAAACTGTTTTTT. This chain connects TRBV20-1 to TRBJ1-4; TRBD1 aligns across 7 bases. CDR1 DFQATT and CDR2 SNEGSKA come from the germline V gene (reference sequence). V shed 1 base and J 7 bases; nucleotides not matched to a gene: 3. The CDR3 consists of 13 residues.

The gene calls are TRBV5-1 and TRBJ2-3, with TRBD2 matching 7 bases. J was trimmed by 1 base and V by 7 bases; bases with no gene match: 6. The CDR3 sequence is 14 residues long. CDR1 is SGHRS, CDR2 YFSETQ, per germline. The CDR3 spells CASRHTSGTDTQYF. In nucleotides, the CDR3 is TGCGCCAGCCGTCATACTAGCGGCACAGATACGCAGTATTTT. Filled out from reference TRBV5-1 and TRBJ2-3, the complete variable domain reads KAGVTQTPRYLIKTRGQQVTLSCSPISGHRSVSWYQQTPGQGLQFLFEYFSETQRNKGNFPGRFSGRQFSNSRSEMNVSTLELGDSALYLCASRHTSGTDTQYFGPGTRLTVL.

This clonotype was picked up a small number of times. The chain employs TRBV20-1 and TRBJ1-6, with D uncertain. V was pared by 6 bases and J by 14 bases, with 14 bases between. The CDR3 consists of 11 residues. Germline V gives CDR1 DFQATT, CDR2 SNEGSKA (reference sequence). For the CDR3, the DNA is TGCAGTGCCGCCGCCCTTCTATCCCTCCACTTT. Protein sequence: CSAAALLSLHF.